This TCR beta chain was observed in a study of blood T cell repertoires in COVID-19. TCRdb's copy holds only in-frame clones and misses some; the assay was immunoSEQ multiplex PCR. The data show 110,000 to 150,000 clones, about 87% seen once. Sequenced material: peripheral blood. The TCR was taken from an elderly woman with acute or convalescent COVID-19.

The CDR3, as DNA: TGTGCCAGTAGTCCGGGGGACCGGGCGGGCTACACCTTC. Protein product: CASSPGDRAGYTF. This sequence joins TRBV19 and TRBJ1-2; D perhaps matches TRBD1 (5 bases). The CDR3 totals 13 residues. Germline V CDR1 and CDR2: LNHDA, SQIVND (reference sequence). Deletions cut 5 bases from V and 8 bases from J, with 15 bases between.